This T cell receptor beta chain came from a study of OX40 agonist ivuxolimab in advanced cancers. At the level of the study: Participants, 82.7% male, averaged roughly 59 years of age, ranging from about 23 to 90. Whole-study findings and limits: At 0.1 to 3.0 mg/kg and by week 6, clonal expansion occurred in CD4+ and CD8+ blood T cells.

This CDR3 comprises 13 residues. Trimming took off 7 bases at V and 3 bases at J, with 11 bases between the two ends. CDR1 is WNHNN, CDR2 SYGVQD, per germline (reference sequence). If patients had autoimmune disease history or systemic immunosuppression, they were excluded. Generated by immunoSEQ multiplex PCR, the TCRdb table keeps only in-frame clones and is missing some. The sample lists 45,000 to 60,000 clones; 85% to 90% were seen once. About this clone itself: Its antigen is still unknown.

This TCR was recovered from an adult with an advanced solid tumor such as melanoma, head and neck, liver or kidney cancer. The source was CD4+ or CD8+ T cells sorted from blood, collected in a trial of the OX40 agonist ivuxolimab. J is TRBJ2-3 and V is TRBV10-1; D is undetermined. DNA for the CDR3: TGCGCCAGCAATCCGCCCGGGACAGATACGCAGTATTTT. Amino acids: CASNPPGTDTQYF.